This TCR beta chain was sequenced in a study of beta chain features in type 1 diabetes. The isolated RNA, all of it, was reverse transcribed, so expressed TCRB transcripts were what got sequenced. Sequencing used immunoSEQ multiplex PCR; TCRdb keeps in-frame clones, though not all of them. The data contain around 240,000 clones, 15% to 20% of them singletons. In its sample, this clone was seen a few times. Antigen unknown. Germline V gives CDR1 PRHDT, CDR2 FYEKMQ (reference sequence). The germline V and J ends were trimmed by 6 bases and 7 bases, with 16 bases remaining between them. This CDR3 contains 14 residues. Study results and limitations: Among all four CD4+ subsets, Type 1 diabetes patients had TCRB CDR3s that were moderately but significantly shorter.

The gene calls are TRBV13 and TRBJ2-1; D may be TRBD1 or TRBD2 (6 bases each). The sample was naive CD4+ T cells from blood. The receptor was isolated from a man aged 25-45 years with type 1 diabetes. In DNA form, the CDR3 reads TGTGCCAGCAGAATGGGGGGCTGGGGTAATGAGCAGTTCTTC. The encoded protein is CASRMGGWGNEQFF.